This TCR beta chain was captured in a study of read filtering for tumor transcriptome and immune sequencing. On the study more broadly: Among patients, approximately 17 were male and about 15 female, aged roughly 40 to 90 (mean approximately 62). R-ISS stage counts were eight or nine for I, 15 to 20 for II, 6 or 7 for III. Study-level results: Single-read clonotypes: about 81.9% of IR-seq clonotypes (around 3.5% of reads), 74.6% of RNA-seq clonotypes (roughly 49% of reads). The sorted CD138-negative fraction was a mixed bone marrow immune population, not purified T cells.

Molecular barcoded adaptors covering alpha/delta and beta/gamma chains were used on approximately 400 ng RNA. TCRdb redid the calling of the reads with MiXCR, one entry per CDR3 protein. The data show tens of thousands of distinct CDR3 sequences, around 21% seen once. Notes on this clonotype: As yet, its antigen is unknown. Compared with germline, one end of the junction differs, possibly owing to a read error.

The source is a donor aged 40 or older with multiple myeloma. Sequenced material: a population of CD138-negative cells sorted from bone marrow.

In nucleotides, the CDR3 is TGTTCCAGCAGCTGGACAGATACGCAGTATTTT. It yields the protein CSSSWTDTQYF. The chain recombines TRBV11-2 with TRBJ2-3, with unresolved D. Germline V CDR1 and CDR2: SGHAT, FQNNGV. The CDR3 extends over 11 amino acids.